This TCR beta chain was obtained from a study of blood T cell repertoires in COVID-19. Study-wide background: PBMCs, B-cell-depleted T cells, or T cells provided the cDNA or gDNA that made up the material.

The CDR3 is 15 residues long. CDR1 SGHTA and CDR2 FQGNSA come from the germline V gene. Trimming cost V 5 bases and J 4 bases; bases outside gene matches: 9. Per the original methods: Amplification with reference gene primers provided the estimates of nucleated cell counts. The method was immunoSEQ multiplex PCR; TCRdb's version includes in-frame clones alone and lacks a portion of them. That table is the source of V, J and clone size, and D and trimming were worked out from the DNA. The table lists 150,000 or so clones, approximately 83% of them singletons. This receptor was obtained from a woman aged 55-69 years with acute or convalescent COVID-19. The chain recombines TRBV7-2 with TRBJ2-3; TRBD1 matches at 7 bases. The specimen was peripheral blood. This chain's CDR3 is CASSPGGVTADTQYF. CDR3 in DNA: TGTGCCAGCAGCCCAGGGGGAGTTACGGCAGATACGCAGTATTTT.